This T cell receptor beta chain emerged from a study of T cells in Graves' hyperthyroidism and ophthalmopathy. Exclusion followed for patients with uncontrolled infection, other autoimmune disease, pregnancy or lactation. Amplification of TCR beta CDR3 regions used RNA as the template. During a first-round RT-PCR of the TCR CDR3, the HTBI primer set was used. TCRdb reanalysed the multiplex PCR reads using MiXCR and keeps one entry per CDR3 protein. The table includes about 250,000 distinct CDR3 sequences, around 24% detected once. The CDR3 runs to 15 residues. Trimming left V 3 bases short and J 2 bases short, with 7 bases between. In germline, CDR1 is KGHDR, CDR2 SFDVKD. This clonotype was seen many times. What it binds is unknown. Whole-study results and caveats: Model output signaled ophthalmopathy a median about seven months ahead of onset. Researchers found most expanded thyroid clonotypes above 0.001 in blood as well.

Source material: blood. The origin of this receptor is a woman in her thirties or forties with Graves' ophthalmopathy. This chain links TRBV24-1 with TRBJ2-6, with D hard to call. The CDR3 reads CATSDKVAGANVLTF. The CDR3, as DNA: TGTGCCACCAGTGATAAGGTGGCTGGGGCCAACGTCCTGACTTTC.